Presented here are 19 T cell receptor beta chains from one specimen sequenced in a study of lymphopenia after photon versus proton radiotherapy. Here immunoSEQ multiplex PCR was the method, and the copy in TCRdb shows in-frame clones only, minus some. Of about 45,000 clones listed, 85% are singletons. The sequenced sample was peripheral blood, obtained from a patient treated with photon-based radiotherapy. The receptor set was obtained from a man in his forties with gastric cancer.

This chain connects TRBV7-2 to TRBJ1-4; TRBD1 matches 10 bases. CDR1 and CDR2 from the germline V gene are SGHTA and FQGNSA. The CDR3 extends over 15 amino acids. V was pared by 3 bases and J by 7 bases, with 5 bases of the junction left unmatched. This chain's CDR3 is CASSFVGQGGEKLFF. CDR3 in DNA: TGTGCCAGCAGCTTCGTAGGACAGGGGGGTGAAAAACTGTTTTTT.

The J gene is TRBJ2-3, the V gene TRBV4-2; 10 bases line up with TRBD1. V lost 5 bases and J lost 5; bases outside the gene matches: 16. The CDR3 loop spans 18 amino acids. CDR1 is LGHNA and CDR2 is YNFKEQ in the germline V gene. The CDR3, as DNA: TGTGCCAGCAGCTTGGCCCCGCTACGACAGGGGGCGGGAGATACGCAGTATTTT. Protein sequence: CASSLAPLRQGAGDTQYF.

The chain joins TRBV4-2 to TRBJ1-6; D unclear. CDR3 length: 15 residues. Trimming left V 0 bases short and J 5 bases short, with 8 bases between. Germline-derived CDR1 and CDR2 are LGHNA and YNFKEQ. CDR3 nucleotides: TGTGCCAGCAGCCAAGAAGGCCTGAATAATTCACCCCTCCACTTT. Translated: CASSQEGLNNSPLHF.

The genes are TRBV7-9 and TRBJ1-1; D possibly corresponds to TRBD1 (6 bases). Trimming shortened V by 5 bases and J by 11 bases, and 15 bases separated the two germline ends. Germline CDR1 SEHNR, CDR2 FQNEAQ (reference sequence). There are 12 residues in the CDR3. CDR3 amino acids: CASSERQDAAFF. The CDR3 coding sequence is TGTGCCAGCAGCGAACGACAGGACGCGGCTTTCTTT. Together with reference TRBV7-9 and TRBJ1-1, the CDR3 gives the full variable domain: DTGVSQNPRHKITKRGQNVTFRCDPISEHNRLYWYRQTLGQGPEFLTYFQNEAQLEKSRLLSDRFSAERPKGSFSTLEIQRTEQGDSAMYLCASSERQDAAFFGQGTRLTVV.

The chain uses TRBV11-2 and TRBJ2-1; either TRBD1 or TRBD2 may supply D (6 bases each). The CDR3 sequence is 16 residues long. CDR1 is SGHAT and CDR2 is FQNNGV in the germline V gene. The V and J ends lost 5 bases and 5 bases respectively, with 19 bases between them. This chain's CDR3 is CASSLRWGASNNEQFF. The CDR3, as DNA: TGTGCCAGCAGCCTCCGTTGGGGGGCTTCGAACAATGAGCAGTTCTTC. The variable domain in full, with the rest retrieved from reference TRBV11-2 and TRBJ2-1, is EAGVAQSPRYKIIEKRQSVAFWCNPISGHATLYWYQQILGQGPKLLIQFQNNGVVDDSQLPKDRFSAERLKGVDSTLKIQPAKLEDSAVYLCASSLRWGASNNEQFFGPGTRLTVL.

This clone came up once. The J gene is TRBJ2-3, the V gene TRBV2, with TRBD2 matching over 11 bases. Germline V gene sequence: CDR1 SNHLY, CDR2 FYNNEI. The CDR3 sequence is 20 residues long. Unmatched junction bases numbered 12, after V lost 0 bases and J lost 1 base. This CDR3 is CASSEARGVAGGLGTDTQYF. DNA of the CDR3: TGTGCCAGCAGTGAAGCCCGAGGGGTAGCGGGGGGGCTCGGCACAGATACGCAGTATTTT. The entire variable domain, with the rest obtained from reference TRBV2 and TRBJ2-3, is as follows: EPEVTQTPSHQVTQMGQEVILRCVPISNHLYFYWYRQILGQKVEFLVSFYNNEISEKSEIFDDQFSVERPDGSNFTLKIRSTKLEDSAMYFCASSEARGVAGGLGTDTQYFGPGTRLTVL.

The chain joins TRBV5-5 to TRBJ2-7; D is possibly TRBD1 (6 bases). The CDR3 sequence is 14 residues long. CDR1 and CDR2 (germline): SGHKS, YYEKEE (reference sequence). V gave up 2 bases and J gave up 3 bases, with 12 bases separating them. CDR3 DNA: TGTGCCAGCAGCTTTTCGACAGGAAGCTACGAGCAGTACTTC. Its translation is CASSFSTGSYEQYF. The variable domain in full, with the rest retrieved from reference TRBV5-5 and TRBJ2-7, is DAGVTQSPTHLIKTRGQQVTLRCSPISGHKSVSWYQQVLGQGPQFIFQYYEKEERGRGNFPDRFSARQFPNYSSELNVNALLLGDSALYLCASSFSTGSYEQYFGPGTRLTVT.

This chain links TRBV13 with TRBJ2-1, with 12 bases fitting TRBD1. J lost 6 bases, V lost 3 bases, and 3 bases had no gene match. The length of the CDR3 is 15 residues. Germline CDR1 reads PRHDT; CDR2 reads FYEKMQ (reference sequence). CDR3 sequence: CASSFWDRGRNEQFF. DNA for the CDR3: TGTGCCAGCAGCTTTTGGGACAGGGGGCGCAATGAGCAGTTCTTC.

V and J are TRBV15 and TRBJ1-1, with D possibly being TRBD1 (6 bases). This CDR3 has 16 amino acids. The germline V and J ends were trimmed by 0 bases and 3 bases, with 14 bases remaining between them. CDR1 and CDR2 (germline): LNHNV, YYDKDF (reference sequence). The CDR3 coding sequence is TGTGCCACCAGCAGAGACCCCGGACAGCTATACACTGAAGCTTTCTTT. Translated, it gives CATSRDPGQLYTEAFF.

The chain links TRBV21-1 to TRBJ1-2; the D call TRBD1 from the table was never checked on the DNA. TRBV21-1 is listed as a pseudogene. CDR3 size: 15 residues. The CDR3 is CASISGNSSNYGYTF. The CDR3 nucleotides read TGTGCCAGCATCTCAGGGAACAGCAGTAACTATGGCTACACCTTC.

V is TRBV5-8 and J is TRBJ2-3; no clear D. Trimming pared 0 bases from V and 6 bases from J, leaving 8 bases between. This CDR3 spans 13 amino acids. CDR1 is SGHTS and CDR2 is YDEGEE in the germline V gene. The CDR3 coding sequence is TGTGCCAGCAGCTTGGGTTGGACGGATACGCAGTATTTT. Its translation: CASSLGWTDTQYF.

This clone was picked up a small number of times. The chain couples TRBV5-1 to TRBJ1-2, with 11 bases that match TRBD1. The ends lost 4 bases at V and 5 bases at J; junction bases unmatched: 4. The CDR3 totals 14 residues. Germline V gene lookup returns CDR1 SGHRS and CDR2 YFSETQ. Here the CDR3 reads CASSRGQGAYGYTF. CDR3 coding DNA: TGCGCCAGCAGCCGAGGACAGGGGGCATATGGCTACACCTTC.

The CDR3: CASSLGTGGRDTQYF. CDR3 bases: TGTGCCAGCAGCTTGGGGACAGGGGGAAGGGATACGCAGTATTTT. The genes are TRBV5-6 and TRBJ2-3; 10 bases align to TRBD1. CDR1 is SGHDT and CDR2 is YYEEEE in the germline V gene. J lost 6 bases, V lost 0 bases, and 4 bases had no gene match. This CDR3 region has 15 residues.

This chain connects TRBV5-1 to TRBJ2-2, with D possibly being TRBD1 (6 bases). The germline V and J ends were trimmed by 2 bases and 6 bases, with 17 bases remaining between them. There are 16 residues in the CDR3. Germline V lookup: CDR1 SGHRS, CDR2 YFSETQ. The CDR3 loop reads CASSLTGTPRAGELFF. CDR3 bases: TGCGCCAGCAGCTTAACCGGGACACCGAGGGCCGGGGAGCTGTTTTTT.

J is TRBJ1-3 and V is TRBV4-2; TRBD1 might be the D (5 bases). V was clipped by 1 base and J by 3 bases, with 10 bases between them. The CDR3 has 15 amino acids. Germline CDR1 and CDR2: LGHNA and YNFKEQ. The CDR3 DNA reads TGTGCCAGCAGCCAAGCCGTAGGGGTTGGAAACACCATATATTTT. Encoded protein: CASSQAVGVGNTIYF.

The chain employs TRBV5-1 and TRBJ1-6, with D hard to call. Germline CDR1 reads SGHRS; CDR2 reads YFSETQ. The CDR3 has 13 amino acids. The V end was cut by 5 bases, the J end by 5 bases, with 8 bases between. The CDR3 sequence is CASSAGDNSPLHF. The CDR3 coding sequence is TGCGCCAGCAGTGCCGGGGATAATTCACCCCTCCACTTT. Full variable domain (rest looked up from reference TRBV5-1 and TRBJ1-6): KAGVTQTPRYLIKTRGQQVTLSCSPISGHRSVSWYQQTPGQGLQFLFEYFSETQRNKGNFPGRFSGRQFSNSRSEMNVSTLELGDSALYLCASSAGDNSPLHFGNGTRLTVT.

This rearrangement joins TRBV10-3 to TRBJ1-1, with 7 bases aligning to TRBD1. Per the germline V gene, CDR1 is ENHRY and CDR2 is SYGVKD. With V trimmed by 6 bases and J by 3 bases, 4 bases remained unmatched. The CDR3 totals 13 residues. This CDR3 reads CAIRGQRDTEAFF. The CDR3 DNA follows: TGTGCCATCAGGGGACAGAGGGACACTGAAGCTTTCTTT.

This sequence joins TRBV9 and TRBJ2-7; the D is unclear. The CDR3 runs 13 residues. Trimming shortened V by 2 bases and J by 7 bases, and 13 bases separated the two germline ends. Germline CDR1 SGDLS, CDR2 YYNGEE. This chain's CDR3 is CASSVTTVTEQYF. CDR3 coding DNA: TGTGCCAGCAGCGTGACCACGGTAACGGAGCAGTACTTC.

Note on this clone: Other DNA sequences in the sample encode the same CDR3. The V call is TRBV4-1, the J call TRBJ1-3, with D unclear. V was pared by 0 bases and J by 4 bases, with 1 base between. This CDR3 has 12 amino acids. CDR1 is MGHRA and CDR2 is YSYEKL in the germline V gene. The CDR3 sequence is CASSQEGNTIYF. The CDR3 DNA is TGCGCCAGCAGCCAAGAAGGAAACACCATATATTTT.